The clone carrying this TCR beta chain was observed at least ten times. The target antigen is unknown. The data are from a study of T cells in Graves' hyperthyroidism and ophthalmopathy. Across the study: Sampling of peripheral blood happened at initial diagnosis, prior to any treatment. Findings and caveats of the study: Researchers report that a 13 V-J model separated ophthalmopathy from stable hyperthyroidism. The blood repertoire included most of the expanded thyroid clonotypes above 0.001.

Germline loops: CDR1 SEHNR, CDR2 FQNEAQ (reference sequence). The V and J ends lost 6 bases and 0 bases respectively, with 15 bases between them. The CDR3 covers 15 residues. Amplified regions were TCR beta CDR3 sequences from RNA transcripts. Initially, a first-round RT-PCR of the TCR CDR3 employed the HTBI primer set. In TCRdb, the multiplex PCR reads were re-called with MiXCR into one record per CDR3 protein. The sample holds a few hundred thousand distinct CDR3 sequences, around 15% seen once. The origin of this receptor is a woman in her sixties or seventies with Graves' ophthalmopathy. Sequenced: blood. The J gene is TRBJ2-7, the V gene TRBV7-9; D may be TRBD2 (5 bases). The CDR3 bases are TGTGCCAGCAGTTCTGGCAAGCGGAGCTCCTACGAGCAGTACTTC. Encoded protein: CASSSGKRSSYEQYF.